Following are 26 T cell receptor beta chains from one sample sequenced in a study of control samples from healthy donors and cancer patients. Libraries were prepared by immunoSEQ multiplex PCR; TCRdb keeps only in-frame clonotypes and omits some of them. The sample consists of some 250,000 clones, over 75% of them appearing once. Sequencing was performed on PBMCs. These receptors originate from a woman aged 55-70 years with lung cancer.

This sequence joins TRBV19 and TRBJ2-2; the D gene is possibly TRBD2 (6 bases). CDR1 is LNHDA and CDR2 is SQIVND in the germline V gene (reference sequence). V was cut by 4 bases and J by 0 bases, with 12 bases left in between. This CDR3 has 16 amino acids. CDR3 residues: CASSRTPGANTGELFF. CDR3 DNA: TGTGCCAGTAGTAGGACCCCGGGGGCGAACACCGGGGAGCTGTTTTTT.

This clone was observed a single time. This chain connects TRBV15 to TRBJ2-5; D is unclear. The germline V and J ends were trimmed by 0 bases and 5 bases, with 4 bases remaining between them. Looked up from germline, CDR1 is LNHNV and CDR2 is YYDKDF (reference sequence). The CDR3 totals 12 residues. CDR3: CATSRDTETQYF. The CDR3 DNA reads as TGTGCCACCAGCAGAGATACGGAGACCCAGTACTTC.

The chain links TRBV18 to TRBJ1-1, with unresolved D. CDR1 is KGHSH, CDR2 LQKENI, per germline. CDR3 length equals 14 residues. V dropped 3 bases and J dropped 1 base, with 9 bases sitting between them. In DNA form, the CDR3 reads TGTGCCAGCTCACCTACGGTGACGAACACTGAAGCTTTCTTT. Translating it yields CASSPTVTNTEAFF.

V and J are TRBV6-2 or TRBV6-3 and TRBJ1-1; D gene ambiguous. V was shortened by 5 bases and J by 0 bases, with 10 bases between the two germline ends. CDR1 and CDR2 from the germline V gene are MNHEY and SVGEGT. The CDR3 totals 14 residues. The chain's CDR3 is CASSTSGVNTEAFF. Here the CDR3 DNA reads TGTGCCAGCAGTACGAGCGGAGTGAACACTGAAGCTTTCTTT.

The chain uses TRBV5-4 and TRBJ2-3, with D perhaps matching TRBD1 (6 bases). The CDR3 covers 14 residues. The V and J ends lost 0 bases and 5 bases respectively, with 10 bases between them. Germline assignment: CDR1 SGHNT and CDR2 YYREEE (reference sequence). Here the CDR3 reads CASSLGQVKDTQYF. The CDR3 DNA reads TGTGCCAGCAGCTTGGGACAGGTAAAAGATACGCAGTATTTT. The variable domain in full, completed from reference TRBV5-4 and TRBJ2-3, reads ETGVTQSPTHLIKTRGQQVTLRCSSQSGHNTVSWYQQALGQGPQFIFQYYREEENGRGNFPPRFSGLQFPNYSSELNVNALELDDSALYLCASSLGQVKDTQYFGPGTRLTVL.

The chain has TRBV7-3 and TRBJ1-3, with TRBD1 identical over 7 bases. V shed 1 base and J 2 bases; nucleotides not matched to a gene: 2. Per germline, CDR1 SGHTA and CDR2 FQGTGA. CDR3 length: 15 residues. The chain's CDR3 is CASSLKGGAGNTIYF. In DNA, the CDR3 is TGTGCCAGCAGCTTAAAAGGGGGCGCTGGAAACACCATATATTTT.

This chain links TRBV6-4 with TRBJ1-1; a possible D gene is TRBD1 (5 bases). With 6 bases removed from V and 4 bases from J, the gap between germline ends came to 12 bases. This CDR3 is 13 amino acids long. Germline-derived CDR1 and CDR2 are MRHNA and SNTAGT. This CDR3 reads CASRQGVGTEAFF. Here the CDR3 DNA reads TGTGCCAGCAGGCAGGGTGTAGGCACTGAAGCTTTCTTT.

This clone came up a few times. The chain is built from TRBV4-1 and TRBJ2-1; TRBD1 agrees at 7 bases. J gave up 3 bases and V 1 base, and 3 bases lay outside the gene matches. The CDR3 length is 15 residues. Germline CDR1 MGHRA, CDR2 YSYEKL. CDR3: CASSQVGGLYNEQFF. Here the CDR3 DNA reads TGCGCCAGCAGCCAAGTAGGGGGCCTCTACAATGAGCAGTTCTTC.

The chain uses TRBV28 and TRBJ1-1; tentative D call: TRBD1 (5 bases). Looked up from germline, CDR1 is MDHEN and CDR2 is SYDVKM. The V and J ends lost 6 bases and 5 bases respectively, with 13 bases between them. The CDR3 totals 13 residues. This CDR3 is CASSVIGGTEAFF. CDR3 sequence (DNA): TGTGCCAGCAGCGTCATTGGGGGAACTGAAGCTTTCTTT. The variable domain in full, with the rest retrieved from reference TRBV28 and TRBJ1-1, is DVKVTQSSRYLVKRTGEKVFLECVQDMDHENMFWYRQDPGLGLRLIYFSYDVKMKEKGDIPEGYSVSREKKERFSLILESASTNQTSMYLCASSVIGGTEAFFGQGTRLTVV.

The V and J genes are TRBV6-5 and TRBJ1-5; 9 bases agree with TRBD1. The CDR3 length is 15 residues. CDR1 is MNHEY and CDR2 is SVGAGI in the germline V gene. V dropped 6 bases and J dropped 2; count of bases not matched to a gene: 5. In DNA form, the CDR3 reads TGTGCCAGCAGGGGGGACAGGGCGGGCAATCAGCCCCAGCATTTT. As protein: CASRGDRAGNQPQHF.

This rearrangement joins TRBV24-1 to TRBJ2-3; TRBD2 aligns across 10 bases. Per germline, CDR1 KGHDR and CDR2 SFDVKD. The V and J ends lost 4 bases and 5 bases, in that order; junction bases with no gene match: 5. The CDR3 sequence is 15 residues long. The CDR3 sequence: CATSERLAGKDTQYF. DNA for the CDR3: TGTGCCACCAGTGAACGACTAGCGGGCAAAGATACGCAGTATTTT.

The chain combines TRBV5-1 with TRBJ2-5; D is ambiguous. The length of the CDR3 is 13 residues. The germline CDR1 and CDR2 sequences are SGHRS and YFSETQ. Trimming shortened V by 1 base and J by 2 bases, and 6 bases separated the two germline ends. This CDR3 reads CASSLQQQETQYF. CDR3 nucleotide sequence: TGCGCCAGCAGCTTGCAACAGCAAGAGACCCAGTACTTC.

The chain recombines TRBV10-3 with TRBJ2-1, with 13 bases that match TRBD2. Germline trimming cut 3 bases from V and 6 bases from J; bases unmatched to any gene: 5. The CDR3 runs 16 residues. CDR1 ENHRY and CDR2 SYGVKD come from the germline V gene. The CDR3 region has the DNA TGTGCCATCAGTGACTTGGGACTAGCGGGGTCCAATGAGCAGTTCTTC. Translation: CAISDLGLAGSNEQFF.

Details on this clone: The sample carries other DNA sequences with the same CDR3. The gene calls are TRBV5-1 and TRBJ2-5; the D gene is possibly TRBD2 (5 bases). The CDR3 totals 13 residues. V shed 1 base and J shed 5 bases, with 9 bases lying between them. Germline-derived CDR1 and CDR2 are SGHRS and YFSETQ. CDR3: CASSLTPGETQYF. The CDR3, as DNA: TGCGCCAGCAGCTTGACCCCGGGGGAGACCCAGTACTTC. The entire variable domain, with the rest obtained from reference TRBV5-1 and TRBJ2-5, is as follows: KAGVTQTPRYLIKTRGQQVTLSCSPISGHRSVSWYQQTPGQGLQFLFEYFSETQRNKGNFPGRFSGRQFSNSRSEMNVSTLELGDSALYLCASSLTPGETQYFGPGTRLLVL.

The genes are TRBV11-2 and TRBJ1-2; D unresolved. This CDR3 is built from 14 residues. Per the germline V gene, CDR1 is SGHAT and CDR2 is FQNNGV. With 0 bases removed from V and 3 bases from J, the gap between germline ends came to 8 bases. CDR3 nucleotide sequence: TGTGCCAGCAGCTTAGATCGATTGGACTATGGCTACACCTTC. This translates into CASSLDRLDYGYTF.

The chain combines TRBV30 with TRBJ1-6; the D is unclear. CDR1 is GTSNPN and CDR2 is SVGIG in the germline V gene (reference sequence). Deletions cut 0 bases from V and 7 bases from J, with 1 base between. This CDR3 has 11 amino acids. In nucleotides, the CDR3 is TGTGCCTGGAGTGTCAATTCACCCCTCCACTTT. It translates to CAWSVNSPLHF.

V is TRBV11-2 and J is TRBJ1-3, with D possibly being TRBD1 (5 bases). The CDR3 runs 15 residues. V was cut by 0 bases and J by 4 bases, with 10 bases left in between. Germline lookup yields CDR1 SGHAT and CDR2 FQNNGV. The CDR3 protein is CASSLDPGRGNTIYF. The CDR3 coding sequence is TGTGCCAGCAGCTTAGATCCAGGGAGGGGAAACACCATATATTTT.

The CDR3 DNA is TGTGCCAGCACCCGGACTAGCGGGGGACAAGAGACCCAGTACTTC. Protein: CASTRTSGGQETQYF. The chain uses TRBV6-5 and TRBJ2-5; 13 bases agree with TRBD2. The V segment lost 7 bases and the J segment 2 bases; nucleotides outside the gene matches: 4. CDR3 length: 15 amino acids. Germline V gene sequence: CDR1 MNHEY, CDR2 SVGAGI.

In its sample, this clone was seen a few times. V is TRBV9 and J is TRBJ2-7, with 9 bases lining up with TRBD2. CDR1 SGDLS and CDR2 YYNGEE come from the germline V gene. The CDR3 is 15 amino acids. The V gene end was trimmed by 3 bases and the J gene end by 0 bases; junction bases not matched to a gene: 4. In DNA form, the CDR3 reads TGTGCCAGCAGCGCAAGTAGCGGGAGCTCCTACGAGCAGTACTTC. Translating gives CASSASSGSSYEQYF.

The chain couples TRBV5-1 to TRBJ1-4; the match to TRBD1 covers 11 bases. The length of the CDR3 is 15 residues. The V and J ends lost 4 bases and 6 bases, in that order; junction bases with no gene match: 5. CDR1 and CDR2 (germline): SGHRS, YFSETQ. CDR3: CASSAWDRGDEKLFF. DNA of the CDR3: TGCGCCAGCAGCGCCTGGGACAGGGGGGATGAAAAACTGTTTTTT.

This chain links TRBV5-1 with TRBJ2-5; maybe TRBD2 (5 bases). The CDR3 consists of 14 residues. CDR1 SGHRS and CDR2 YFSETQ come from the germline V gene. V was trimmed by 0 bases and J by 5 bases, leaving 11 bases between them. For the CDR3, the DNA is TGCGCCAGCAGCTTGGGTGGGCCGGGGGAGACCCAGTACTTC. It encodes CASSLGGPGETQYF.

V is TRBV9 and J is TRBJ1-5; no clear D. Looked up from germline, CDR1 is SGDLS and CDR2 is YYNGEE. The V and J ends lost 3 bases and 13 bases respectively, with 8 bases between them. The CDR3 totals 10 residues. The CDR3 spells CASSAEFQHF. CDR3 sequence (DNA): TGTGCCAGCAGCGCGGAGTTTCAGCATTTT.

This chain connects TRBV6-5 to TRBJ2-7; D is tentatively TRBD1 or TRBD2 (5 bases each). The CDR3 runs 15 residues. Germline V CDR1 and CDR2: MNHEY, SVGAGI. Trimming took off 8 bases at V and 1 base at J, with 18 bases between the two ends. The CDR3 DNA reads TGTGCCAGCTACTTGGGGACGCACACGTCCTACGAGCAGTACTTC. Translating it yields CASYLGTHTSYEQYF.

This chain links TRBV2 with TRBJ2-7, with a tentative D call TRBD1 (6 bases). CDR3 size: 14 residues. V lost 6 bases and J 3 bases, leaving 15 bases between the germline ends. The germline V gene has CDR1 SNHLY and CDR2 FYNNEI. CDR3: CASRRDRPIYEQYF. The CDR3 DNA sequence: TGTGCCAGCAGAAGAGACAGGCCGATCTACGAGCAGTACTTC.

This chain connects TRBV3-1 (or the pseudogene TRBV3-2) to TRBJ1-1; D is ambiguous. Trimming removed 7 bases from V and 5 bases from J, with 11 bases in between. There are 12 residues in the CDR3. The germline V gene encodes CDR1 LGHDT and CDR2 YNNKEL (reference sequence). The CDR3 region is CASTLSGTEAFF. The CDR3 nucleotides read TGTGCCAGCACCCTCAGTGGTACTGAAGCTTTCTTT.

The chain recombines TRBV10-3 with TRBJ1-5, with D tentatively TRBD1 (5 bases). The length of the CDR3 is 14 residues. V gave up 10 bases and J gave up 6 bases, with 19 bases separating them. Germline values: CDR1 ENHRY, CDR2 SYGVKD. In nucleotides, the CDR3 is TGTGCCACCGCGGGGGAGCAGGCTAGTCAGCCCCAGCATTTT. Translating it yields CATAGEQASQPQHF.